A selection of T cell receptor beta chains follows, all from one sample in a study of early T cells in non-severe SARS-CoV-2 infection. Each CDR3 protein gets one entry after TCRdb re-called the 5' RACE reads with MiXCR. The sample consists of about 28,000 distinct CDR3 sequences, around 4.5% of them appearing once. The sequencing used whole blood, collected at baseline. These TCRs come from an adult who was a healthcare worker with PCR-confirmed SARS-CoV-2 infection or an uninfected control (not recorded which). CDR3s include the opening cysteine and the closing phenylalanine or tryptophan. D genes are given only for firm matches. Each size is once, few, many or a size class.

d_call,clone_size,j_call,v_call,cdr3_nt,cdr3_aa
NA,many,TRBJ1-1,TRBV12-3/TRBV12-4,TGTGCCAGCAGTCCTAGGGACGGCGTATTCTTT,CASSPRDGVFF
TRBD2,many,TRBJ2-5,TRBV7-2,TGTGCCAGCAGCCCCATAGCGGGGGGGCCAGGAGAGACCCAGTACTTC,CASSPIAGGPGETQYF
NA,many,TRBJ1-5,TRBV19,TGTGCCAGTAGTATAGATCGAGGTTGGAGGGGCAATCAGCCCCAGCATTTT,CASSIDRGWRGNQPQHF
NA,many,TRBJ2-1,TRBV20-1,TGCAGTGGGTGGCGCAATGAGCAGTTCTTC,CSGWRNEQFF
NA,few,TRBJ1-5,TRBV7-6,TGTGCCAGCAGTCGTTCCTCGGGGCCTGTCCCGAATCAGCCCCAGCATTTT,CASSRSSGPVPNQPQHF
NA,few,TRBJ2-3,TRBV9,TGTGCCAGCAGCGTAGGGGTGGGGGCGACAGATACGCAGTATTTT,CASSVGVGATDTQYF
NA,many,TRBJ2-3,TRBV10-3,TGTGCCATAAAAAGGCTGAGCACAGATACGCAGTATTTT,CAIKRLSTDTQYF
NA,few,TRBJ2-7,TRBV5-5,TGTGCCAGCAGCTTGGTCTACGAGCAGTACTTC,CASSLVYEQYF
NA,many,TRBJ2-7,TRBV5-1,TGCGCCAGCTCCGAAATAGGCGGAGAGCAGTACTTC,CASSEIGGEQYF
NA,many,TRBJ1-1,TRBV5-5,TGTGCCAGCAGCTTGTTGGGGGGACTAGGAAACACTGAAGCTTTCTTT,CASSLLGGLGNTEAFF
TRBD1,few,TRBJ2-3,TRBV12-3/TRBV12-4,TGTGCCACCAGGGGGGATACGCAGTATTTT,CATRGDTQYF
TRBD1,few,TRBJ1-2,TRBV27,TGTGCCAGCAGTTCGGCAGGGGGGGATGGTGGCTACACCTTC,CASSSAGGDGGYTF
TRBD1,many,TRBJ1-6,TRBV9,TGTGCCAGCAGCGCGGGTCCCGGGACAGGGGGCGCACCCCTCCACTTT,CASSAGPGTGGAPLHF
NA,many,TRBJ2-7,TRBV18,TGTGCCAGCTCACTGAACTACGAGCAGTACTTC,CASSLNYEQYF
NA,few,TRBJ2-3,TRBV2,TGTGCCAGCAGGCGACTAGAGGAGGGCACAGATACGCAGTATTTT,CASRRLEEGTDTQYF
TRBD1,few,TRBJ1-2,TRBV20-1,TGCAGTGCCCCAGACAGGGGGCCTGGCTACACCTTC,CSAPDRGPGYTF